A single count supports the clone carrying this T cell receptor beta chain. This record comes from a study of blood T cells in healthy people across ages. The CDR3 runs to 15 residues. The ends were cut back, 6 bases at V and 4 bases at J, with 18 bases in the middle. Germline assignment: CDR1 SSHAT and CDR2 FNYEAQ (reference sequence). Next came a second PCR, run for about 7 to 12 cycles, which used a sample-barcoded 5' primer along with a J-beta primer mix. TCRdb ran MiXCR on the 5' RACE reads and lists one entry per CDR3 protein. This table has around 2 million distinct CDR3 sequences, about two fifths appearing once.

The source material was blood. The chain recombines TRBV7-7 with TRBJ2-5; D gene uncertain. The source is a human donor in good health. The CDR3: CASSFRPGPGETQYF. The CDR3 DNA sequence: TGTGCCAGCAGTTTCAGACCTGGACCGGGAGAGACCCAGTACTTC.